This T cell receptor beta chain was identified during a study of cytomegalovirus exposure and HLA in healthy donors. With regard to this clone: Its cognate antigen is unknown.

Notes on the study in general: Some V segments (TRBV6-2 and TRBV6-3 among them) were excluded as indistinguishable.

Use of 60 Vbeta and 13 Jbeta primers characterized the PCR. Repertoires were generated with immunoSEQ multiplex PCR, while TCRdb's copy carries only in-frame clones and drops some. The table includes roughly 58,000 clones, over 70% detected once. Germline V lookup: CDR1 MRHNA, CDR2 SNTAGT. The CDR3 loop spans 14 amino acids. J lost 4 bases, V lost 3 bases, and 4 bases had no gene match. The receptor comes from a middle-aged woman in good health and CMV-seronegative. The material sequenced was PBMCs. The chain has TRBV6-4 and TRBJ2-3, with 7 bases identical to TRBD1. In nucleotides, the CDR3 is TGTGCCAGCAGTGAAAACAGGGGTGCAGATACGCAGTATTTT. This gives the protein CASSENRGADTQYF.